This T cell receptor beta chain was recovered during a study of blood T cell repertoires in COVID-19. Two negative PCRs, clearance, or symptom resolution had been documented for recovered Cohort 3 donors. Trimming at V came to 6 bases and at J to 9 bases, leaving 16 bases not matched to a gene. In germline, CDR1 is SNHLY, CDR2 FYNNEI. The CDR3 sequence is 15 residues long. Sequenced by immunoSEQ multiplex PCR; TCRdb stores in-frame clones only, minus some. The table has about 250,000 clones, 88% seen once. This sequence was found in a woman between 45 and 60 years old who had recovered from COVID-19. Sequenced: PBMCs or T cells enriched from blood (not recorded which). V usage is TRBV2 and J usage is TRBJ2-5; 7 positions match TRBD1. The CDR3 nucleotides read TGTGCCAGCAGCCTCAGCCCGGGACAGCGGCTGGCCCAGTACTTC. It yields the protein CASSLSPGQRLAQYF.